One and the same sample provided the 21 T cell receptor beta chains below, sequenced in a study of cytomegalovirus exposure and HLA in healthy donors. Primers for the PCR totalled 60 Vbeta and 13 Jbeta. Method: immunoSEQ multiplex PCR; TCRdb's copy keeps in-frame clones and lacks some. The table has approximately 100,000 clones, around 85% seen once. Sequenced sample: PBMCs. All receptors derive from a man between 35 and 55 years old in good health and CMV-seropositive.

The chain couples TRBV7-9 to TRBJ2-4, with a possible D match to TRBD2 (5 bases). CDR3 length: 14 residues. CDR1 SEHNR and CDR2 FQNEAQ come from the germline V gene (reference sequence). V lost 3 bases to trimming and J lost 6 bases, with 12 bases between them. CDR3 residues: CASSFEGYGNIQYF. The CDR3 bases are TGTGCCAGCAGCTTCGAGGGTTACGGAAACATTCAGTACTTC.

V gene TRBV2 combines with J gene TRBJ1-5, with D possibly being TRBD1 (5 bases). Germline V CDR1 and CDR2: SNHLY, FYNNEI. CDR3 size: 13 residues. Trimming took 6 bases from V and 7 from J, leaving 13 bases between them. The CDR3 nucleotides read TGTGCCAGCAGACTAGCAGGGTTCCAGCCCCAGCATTTT. Its translation is CASRLAGFQPQHF.

The CDR3 loop reads CASSPREGLSYEQYF. CDR3 in DNA: TGTGCCAGCAGCCCACGGGAGGGACTCTCGTACGAGCAGTACTTC. The rearrangement joins TRBV9 to TRBJ2-7; 8 bases fit TRBD2. The CDR3 length is 15 residues. From germline, CDR1 is SGDLS and CDR2 YYNGEE. Trimming removed 4 bases from V and 4 bases from J; junction bases left unmatched: 10.

This rearrangement joins TRBV13 to TRBJ2-1; D uncertain. The CDR3 is 14 residues long. Germline loops: CDR1 PRHDT, CDR2 FYEKMQ (reference sequence). V was pared by 7 bases and J by 0 bases, with 10 bases between. Written as DNA, the CDR3 is TGTGCCAGCACCCTGGAGAGCTCCTACAATGAGCAGTTCTTC. Its protein product is CASTLESSYNEQFF. The full variable domain, completed using reference TRBV13 and TRBJ2-1, is AAGVIQSPRHLIKEKRETATLKCYPIPRHDTVYWYQQGPGQDPQFLISFYEKMQSDKGSIPDRFSAQQFSDYHSELNMSSLELGDSALYFCASTLESSYNEQFFGPGTRLTVL.

The gene calls are TRBV14 and TRBJ2-5; TRBD1 aligns across 8 bases. V gave up 2 bases and J gave up 2 bases; unmatched junction bases: 1. Germline V gives CDR1 SGHDN, CDR2 FVKESK. The CDR3 contains 14 residues. This CDR3 is CASSQNRGQETQYF. CDR3 coding DNA: TGTGCCAGCAGCCAAAACAGGGGGCAAGAGACCCAGTACTTC.

The CDR3 DNA follows: TGTGCCAGCAGCCCCAGACTAGCGGGGGAATATGAGAATGAGCAGTTCTTC. The encoded protein is CASSPRLAGEYENEQFF. The chain is built from TRBV7-8 and TRBJ2-1; 12 bases agree with TRBD2. Germline V gene data show CDR1 as SGHVS and CDR2 as FQNEAQ. The CDR3 length is 17 residues. The J segment lost 7 bases and the V segment lost 5 bases, leaving 12 bases of the junction unmatched.

This chain connects TRBV7-2 to TRBJ2-1, with 11 bases that match TRBD2. There are 17 residues in the CDR3. The J segment lost 8 bases and the V segment lost 0 bases, leaving 9 bases of the junction unmatched. Germline V gives CDR1 SGHTA, CDR2 FQGNSA. CDR3 sequence: CASSLAQIAGGPYEQFF. CDR3 nucleotides: TGTGCCAGCAGCTTAGCGCAGATAGCGGGGGGGCCATATGAGCAGTTCTTC. Full variable domain (remainder filled in from reference TRBV7-2 and TRBJ2-1): GAGVSQSPSNKVTEKGKDVELRCDPISGHTALYWYRQSLGQGLEFLIYFQGNSAPDKSGLPSDRFSAERTGGSVSTLTIQRTQQEDSAVYLCASSLAQIAGGPYEQFFGPGTRLTVL.

V usage is TRBV27 and J usage is TRBJ2-5; TRBD1 matches 9 bases. Germline trimming cut 6 bases from V and 4 bases from J; bases unmatched to any gene: 21. The CDR3 covers 19 residues. From germline, CDR1 is MNHEY and CDR2 SMNVEV (reference sequence). The CDR3 spells CASSLTRPRGTGYLETQYF. CDR3 DNA sequence: TGTGCCAGCAGCCTTACCCGGCCCCGAGGGACAGGGTATTTAGAGACCCAGTACTTC.

The chain is built from TRBV5-6 and TRBJ2-3, with TRBD2 matching over 10 bases. The CDR3 is made up of 15 amino acids. V was clipped by 5 bases and J by 0 bases; unmatched bases: 3. Germline assignment: CDR1 SGHDT and CDR2 YYEEEE. CDR3 region: CASRKLAGSTDTQYF. CDR3 bases: TGTGCCAGCAGAAAACTAGCGGGGAGCACAGATACGCAGTATTTT.

V gene TRBV7-2 combines with J gene TRBJ2-7; the match to TRBD2 covers 7 bases. Per germline, CDR1 SGHTA and CDR2 FQGNSA. The CDR3 consists of 15 residues. After removal of 1 base from V and 5 bases from J, the junction contained 8 bases not matched to a gene. The CDR3 region has the DNA TGTGCCAGCAGCTTAGAACCCACGGGAGGCAACGAGCAGTACTTC. It translates to CASSLEPTGGNEQYF.

This chain joins TRBV2 and TRBJ2-6, with D tentatively TRBD1 (5 bases). Looked up from germline, CDR1 is SNHLY and CDR2 is FYNNEI. V shed 2 bases and J shed 0 bases, with 11 bases lying between them. CDR3 length: 17 residues. The CDR3 loop is CASSEKGQSSGANVLTF. The CDR3 DNA is TGTGCCAGCAGTGAAAAGGGGCAGAGCTCTGGGGCCAACGTCCTGACTTTC.

This chain links TRBV11-3 with TRBJ2-2; D gene uncertain. In germline, CDR1 is SGHNT, CDR2 YENEEA. V dropped 2 bases and J dropped 7 bases, with 5 bases sitting between them. The CDR3 is made up of 12 amino acids. CDR3 sequence (DNA): TGTGCCAGCAGCTTAAATCGCGGGGAGCTGTTTTTT. Amino acids: CASSLNRGELFF.

The genes are TRBV7-9 and TRBJ2-4; D is perhaps TRBD2 (7 bases). Between the trimmed V and J ends, which lost 5 bases and 2 bases, there was a span of 13 bases. CDR1 is SEHNR, CDR2 FQNEAQ, per germline (reference sequence). This CDR3 has 15 residues. The CDR3 nucleotides read TGTGCCAGCAGCGCCATGGGGGGGCCCAAAAACATTCAGTACTTC. It encodes CASSAMGGPKNIQYF.

This rearrangement joins TRBV29-1 to TRBJ2-3; 11 bases fit TRBD2. In germline, CDR1 is SQVTM, CDR2 ANQGSEA. This CDR3 spans 18 amino acids. V shed 8 bases, J shed 1 base, and the junction held 17 bases outside the gene matches. CDR3 region: CSFSRGQLLAGGTDTQYF. In DNA form, the CDR3 reads TGCAGCTTTAGCAGGGGCCAACTACTAGCGGGGGGCACAGATACGCAGTATTTT.

V gene TRBV15 combines with J gene TRBJ2-5; 10 bases map to TRBD2. The V segment lost 4 bases and the J segment 4 bases; nucleotides outside the gene matches: 6. Germline CDR1 reads LNHNV; CDR2 reads YYDKDF (reference sequence). This CDR3 region has 15 residues. The DNA for the CDR3 is TGTGCCACCAGCATTAGGAGCGGGGGGGTAGAGACCCAGTACTTC. Translating it yields CATSIRSGGVETQYF.

The gene calls are TRBV19 and TRBJ2-5; D gene uncertain. This CDR3 is built from 12 residues. V lost 5 bases and J lost 5, with 9 bases in between. Germline assignment: CDR1 LNHDA and CDR2 SQIVND (reference sequence). CDR3 sequence reads: CASSSGRETQYF. The DNA for the CDR3 is TGTGCCAGTAGTTCAGGAAGGGAGACCCAGTACTTC.

The rearrangement joins TRBV18 to TRBJ2-5; D is ambiguous. This CDR3 is built from 16 residues. Germline assignment: CDR1 KGHSH and CDR2 LQKENI. Trimming stripped 2 bases from V and 3 bases from J, with 16 bases between. The CDR3 coding sequence is TGTGCCAGCTCACCAGGCGGCTTATCCATAAAAGAGACCCAGTACTTC. Protein product: CASSPGGLSIKETQYF.

The genes are TRBV5-1 and TRBJ2-7; no firm D call. The CDR3 is made up of 14 amino acids. The V and J ends lost 4 bases and 0 bases respectively, with 11 bases between them. The germline V gene has CDR1 SGHRS and CDR2 YFSETQ. CDR3 sequence reads: CASSPTARSYEQYF. The CDR3 nucleotides read TGCGCCAGCAGCCCCACTGCCCGCTCCTACGAGCAGTACTTC. Full variable domain (remainder filled in from reference TRBV5-1 and TRBJ2-7): KAGVTQTPRYLIKTRGQQVTLSCSPISGHRSVSWYQQTPGQGLQFLFEYFSETQRNKGNFPGRFSGRQFSNSRSEMNVSTLELGDSALYLCASSPTARSYEQYFGPGTRLTVT.

The chain couples TRBV28 to TRBJ1-1; D remains unclear. CDR1 is MDHEN, CDR2 SYDVKM, per germline. V lost 3 bases and J lost 0, with 11 bases in between. CDR3 length: 15 amino acids. The CDR3 sequence is CASSLLQLMNTEAFF. The CDR3 DNA is TGTGCCAGCAGTTTGTTACAGCTGATGAACACTGAAGCTTTCTTT.

The table lists this clone with a few counts. J is TRBJ2-5 and V is TRBV25-1; 7 positions match TRBD2. There are 14 residues in the CDR3. The J segment lost 2 bases and the V segment lost 2 bases, leaving 2 bases of the junction unmatched. Germline CDR1 is MGHDK and CDR2 is SYGVNS. CDR3: CASSELAEQETQYF. DNA for the CDR3: TGTGCCAGCAGTGAACTAGCGGAACAAGAGACCCAGTACTTC.

The chain uses TRBV5-1 and TRBJ2-3; D gene ambiguous. In germline, CDR1 is SGHRS, CDR2 YFSETQ. CDR3 length: 14 residues. The V and J ends lost 0 bases and 0 bases respectively, with 5 bases between them. The chain's CDR3 is CASSLGASTDTQYF. CDR3 in DNA: TGCGCCAGCAGCTTGGGAGCGAGCACAGATACGCAGTATTTT.